These 22 T cell receptor beta chains share one sample of origin, sequenced in a study of T cell responses to AZD1222 COVID-19 vaccine. Profiling relied on immunoSEQ multiplex PCR, and the TCRdb table lists in-frame clones only, not all of them. The sample yields around 90,000 clones, around nine tenths seen once. The starting material was peripheral blood, obtained on day 0 of MenACWY control vaccination. These receptors came from an adult in good health.

Remarks on this clone: The same CDR3 arises from other DNA sequences in this sample as well. This chain joins TRBV5-8 and TRBJ2-3, with D uncertain. The CDR3 extends over 13 amino acids. Trimming pared 4 bases from V and 2 bases from J, leaving 8 bases between. Germline loops: CDR1 SGHTS, CDR2 YDEGEE. The CDR3 DNA reads TGTGCCAGCAGCCCCCGGCTCACAGATACGCAGTATTTT. Protein product: CASSPRLTDTQYF.

This clone is a singleton in its sample. V is TRBV3-1 (or the pseudogene TRBV3-2) and J is TRBJ1-5, with D possibly matching TRBD1 (5 bases). The CDR3 sequence is 16 residues long. From germline, CDR1 is LGHDT and CDR2 YNNKEL (reference sequence). V was trimmed by 2 bases and J by 1 base, leaving 12 bases between them. DNA of the CDR3: TGTGCCAGCAGCCAAACTGCGGGGGGAAGCAATCAGCCCCAGCATTTT. Translated, it gives CASSQTAGGSNQPQHF.

The J gene is TRBJ2-7, the V gene TRBV28, with no clear D. The CDR3 is 12 residues long. The germline gives CDR1 MDHEN, CDR2 SYDVKM. The V gene lost 1 base and the J gene lost 5 bases, with 6 bases spanning the gap. The CDR3 reads CASSLSHDEQYF. Here the CDR3 DNA reads TGTGCCAGCAGTTTATCTCACGACGAGCAGTACTTC. Combining the CDR3 with reference TRBV28 and TRBJ2-7 gives the whole variable domain DVKVTQSSRYLVKRTGEKVFLECVQDMDHENMFWYRQDPGLGLRLIYFSYDVKMKEKGDIPEGYSVSREKKERFSLILESASTNQTSMYLCASSLSHDEQYFGPGTRLTVT.

The chain is built from TRBV7-9 and TRBJ1-1; unclear D gene. This CDR3 spans 15 amino acids. The germline gives CDR1 SEHNR, CDR2 FQNEAQ (reference sequence). Trimming cost V 5 bases and J 0 bases, with 13 bases left between them. CDR3 region: CASSELQTLNTEAFF. In DNA form, the CDR3 reads TGTGCCAGCAGCGAACTACAGACACTGAACACTGAAGCTTTCTTT.

The V call is TRBV7-2, the J call TRBJ2-3; 16 bases line up with TRBD2. The germline V gene has CDR1 SGHTA and CDR2 FQGNSA. The J segment lost 5 bases and the V segment lost 3 bases, leaving 2 bases of the junction unmatched. The CDR3 is 16 amino acids. CDR3 loop: CASSLGTSGGVDTQYF. For the CDR3, the DNA is TGTGCCAGCAGCTTGGGGACTAGCGGGGGGGTAGATACGCAGTATTTT.

Concerning this clone: This same CDR3 is encoded by further DNA sequences in the sample. CDR3 protein: CASSIVTGRTEAFF. The CDR3 DNA reads as TGTGCCAGTAGTATCGTTACCGGGAGGACTGAAGCTTTCTTT. The chain carries TRBV19 and TRBJ1-1; no clear D gene. V lost 3 bases to trimming and J lost 5 bases, with 13 bases between them. CDR1 is LNHDA, CDR2 SQIVND, per germline (reference sequence). This CDR3 is 14 amino acids long.

This chain's CDR3 is CASSQDPGQGAVEQYF. The CDR3 DNA sequence: TGTGCCAGCAGCCAAGATCCGGGACAGGGGGCCGTCGAGCAGTACTTC. The chain joins TRBV3-1 (or the pseudogene TRBV3-2) to TRBJ2-7; 12 bases are a match to TRBD1. V lost 0 bases to trimming and J lost 6 bases; unmatched junction nucleotides: 6. Looked up from germline, CDR1 is LGHDT and CDR2 is YNNKEL (reference sequence). This CDR3 has 16 amino acids.

This chain uses TRBV18 with TRBJ1-2; no clear D. CDR1 and CDR2 (germline): KGHSH, LQKENI. V gave up 3 bases and J gave up 6 bases, with 17 bases separating them. The CDR3 length is 15 residues. The CDR3 sequence is CASSPPEGSKNGYTF. CDR3 DNA: TGTGCCAGCTCACCGCCGGAGGGATCTAAGAATGGCTACACCTTC.

This chain joins TRBV6-5 and TRBJ1-6; 7 bases are a match to TRBD1. The CDR3 extends over 13 amino acids. CDR1 is MNHEY, CDR2 SVGAGI, per germline. The trim removed 8 bases at V and 6 bases at J, leaving 4 bases unmatched. The CDR3, as DNA: TGTGCCAGCCAGGACAGGCTTAATTCACCCCTCCACTTT. Its protein is CASQDRLNSPLHF.

The chain uses TRBV27 and TRBJ2-7, with D perhaps matching TRBD2 (5 bases). CDR3 length equals 14 residues. Germline V lookup: CDR1 MNHEY, CDR2 SMNVEV (reference sequence). The ends were cut back, 3 bases at V and 6 bases at J, with 15 bases in the middle. In nucleotides, the CDR3 is TGTGCCAGCAGTTTGGCCGGGAAGTCTCTCGAGCAGTACTTC. Residues: CASSLAGKSLEQYF.

The rearrangement links TRBV18 to TRBJ1-2, with D uncertain. V lost 3 bases and J lost 2, with 7 bases in between. The CDR3 extends over 13 amino acids. Germline CDR1 reads KGHSH; CDR2 reads LQKENI. The CDR3 bases are TGTGCCAGCTCACCTGAGGAAAACTATGGCTACACCTTC. Protein sequence: CASSPEENYGYTF.

This chain connects TRBV27 to TRBJ2-1, with 12 bases fitting TRBD2. The J segment lost 7 bases and the V segment lost 7 bases, leaving 14 bases of the junction unmatched. The CDR3 length is 17 residues. Per the germline V gene, CDR1 is MNHEY and CDR2 is SMNVEV (reference sequence). The CDR3 spells CASTSTSGRATTNEQFF. CDR3 nucleotides: TGTGCCAGCACCTCGACTAGCGGGAGAGCTACTACGAATGAGCAGTTCTTC.

The rearrangement joins TRBV28 to TRBJ1-2; tentative D call: TRBD1 (6 bases). Looked up from germline, CDR1 is MDHEN and CDR2 is SYDVKM. Between the trimmed V and J ends, which lost 3 bases and 1 base, there was a span of 12 bases. This CDR3 is 15 amino acids long. CDR3 loop: CASSLDSLNNYGYTF. In DNA, the CDR3 is TGTGCCAGCAGTTTGGACAGCTTGAATAACTATGGCTACACCTTC.

The chain recombines TRBV11-2 with TRBJ2-7, with TRBD2 matching over 10 bases. The CDR3 contains 16 residues. The trim removed 0 bases at V and 5 bases at J, leaving 7 bases unmatched. Germline loops: CDR1 SGHAT, CDR2 FQNNGV. CDR3 sequence reads: CASSLDWWLAGDEQYF. CDR3 in DNA: TGTGCCAGCAGCTTAGATTGGTGGCTAGCGGGAGACGAGCAGTACTTC.

The chain joins TRBV5-1 to TRBJ2-7; 8 bases align to TRBD2. V dropped 0 bases and J dropped 3; count of bases not matched to a gene: 11. From germline, CDR1 is SGHRS and CDR2 YFSETQ. The CDR3 contains 17 residues. This CDR3 reads CASSLVLQAGLDYEQYF. CDR3 DNA: TGCGCCAGCAGCTTGGTACTTCAAGCGGGACTAGACTACGAGCAGTACTTC.

V usage is TRBV5-1 and J usage is TRBJ1-1; D is undetermined. V dropped 1 base and J dropped 4 bases, with 8 bases sitting between them. The CDR3 length is 13 residues. Germline CDR1 is SGHRS and CDR2 is YFSETQ. The chain's CDR3 is CASSLMDGTEAFF. The CDR3, as DNA: TGCGCCAGCAGCTTGATGGATGGCACTGAAGCTTTCTTT.

The chain is built from TRBV6-1 and TRBJ1-2; D gene ambiguous. There are 10 residues in the CDR3. Germline CDR1 and CDR2: MNHNS and SASEGT. V lost 3 bases, J lost 7 bases, and 3 bases lay in between. The CDR3 is CASSEVGYTF. The CDR3, as DNA: TGTGCCAGCAGTGAGGTTGGCTACACCTTC.

CDR3 sequence reads: CASSPRTSGGEDTQYF. The DNA of the CDR3 is TGTGCCAGCTCACCACGGACTAGCGGGGGGGAAGATACGCAGTATTTT. This chain uses TRBV18 with TRBJ2-3, with TRBD2 matching 15 bases. The germline V gene has CDR1 KGHSH and CDR2 LQKENI. This CDR3 region has 16 residues. The J segment lost 5 bases and the V segment lost 1 base, leaving 1 base of the junction unmatched.

The J gene is TRBJ1-2, the V gene TRBV5-1; maybe TRBD1 (6 bases). CDR1 SGHRS and CDR2 YFSETQ come from the germline V gene. Trimming took off 4 bases at V and 4 bases at J, with 11 bases between the two ends. The CDR3 length is 13 residues. In nucleotides, the CDR3 is TGCGCCAGCAGCCTGGACAGCGGCTATGGCTACACCTTC. The encoded protein is CASSLDSGYGYTF.

The chain is built from TRBV28 and TRBJ2-7; D gene uncertain. The V end was cut by 9 bases, the J end by 3 bases, with 12 bases between. The CDR3 extends over 12 amino acids. CDR1 is MDHEN, CDR2 SYDVKM, per germline. The CDR3: CASTGVYYEQYF. The CDR3 bases are TGTGCCAGTACCGGAGTATACTACGAGCAGTACTTC. The complete variable domain, with remaining parts taken from reference TRBV28 and TRBJ2-7, reads DVKVTQSSRYLVKRTGEKVFLECVQDMDHENMFWYRQDPGLGLRLIYFSYDVKMKEKGDIPEGYSVSREKKERFSLILESASTNQTSMYLCASTGVYYEQYFGPGTRLTVT.

This chain uses TRBV6-5 with TRBJ1-1; 7 bases map to TRBD1. CDR3 length equals 16 residues. J gave up 4 bases and V 2 bases, and 10 bases lay outside the gene matches. Germline V CDR1 and CDR2: MNHEY, SVGAGI. The CDR3 here is CASSYIVTGEPTEAFF. The CDR3 region has the DNA TGTGCCAGCAGTTACATCGTCACAGGGGAACCCACTGAAGCTTTCTTT.

This clone was seen once. The chain couples TRBV12-3 or TRBV12-4 to TRBJ1-2, with D possibly matching TRBD1 (6 bases). Trimming removed 6 bases from V and 6 bases from J, with 14 bases in between. The CDR3 consists of 13 residues. CDR3 nucleotide sequence: TGTGCCAGCAGGCGGGACATCCTGGATGGCTACACCTTC. Encoded protein: CASRRDILDGYTF.